Listed here is a single T cell receptor beta chain. Assay: immunoSEQ multiplex PCR; the TCRdb copy retains only in-frame clones and omits some. The sample lists about 240,000 clones, about 79% seen once, with around 9.6% in the top ten. The record originates from a study of blood T cell repertoires in COVID-19. The wider study: COVID-19 samples, acute and convalescent, were from the United States, Italy and Spain.

The CDR3 runs 16 residues. Trimming cost V 3 bases and J 1 base, with 16 bases left between them. CDR1 is SGHDT, CDR2 YYEEEE, per germline. Sequencing was carried out using peripheral blood. V gene TRBV5-6 combines with J gene TRBJ1-1; D not resolved. This clonotype originated in a woman aged 80 or over with acute or convalescent COVID-19. Here the CDR3 reads CASSSRGVAKNTEAFF. The CDR3 nucleotides are TGTGCCAGCAGCTCCCGGGGTGTAGCGAAGAACACTGAAGCTTTCTTT.